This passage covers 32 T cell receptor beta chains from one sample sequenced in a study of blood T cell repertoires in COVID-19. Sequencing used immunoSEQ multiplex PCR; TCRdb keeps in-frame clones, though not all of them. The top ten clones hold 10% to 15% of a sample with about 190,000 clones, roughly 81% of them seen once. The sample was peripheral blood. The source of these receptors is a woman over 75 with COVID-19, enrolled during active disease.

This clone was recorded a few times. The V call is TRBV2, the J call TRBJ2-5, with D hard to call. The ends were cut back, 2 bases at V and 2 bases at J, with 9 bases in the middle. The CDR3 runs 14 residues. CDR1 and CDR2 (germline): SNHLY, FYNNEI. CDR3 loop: CASSELSAQETQYF. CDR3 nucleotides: TGTGCCAGCAGTGAACTTTCCGCGCAAGAGACCCAGTACTTC.

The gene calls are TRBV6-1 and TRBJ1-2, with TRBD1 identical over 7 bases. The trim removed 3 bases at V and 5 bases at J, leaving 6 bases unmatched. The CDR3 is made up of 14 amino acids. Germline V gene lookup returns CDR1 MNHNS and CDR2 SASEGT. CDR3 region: CASSELDRPYGYTF. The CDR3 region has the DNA TGTGCCAGCAGTGAGCTGGACAGGCCTTATGGCTACACCTTC.

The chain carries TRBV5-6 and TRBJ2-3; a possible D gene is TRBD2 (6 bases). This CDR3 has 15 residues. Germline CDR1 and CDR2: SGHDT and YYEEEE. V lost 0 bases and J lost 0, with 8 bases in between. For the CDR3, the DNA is TGTGCCAGCAGCTTGGGCGGGGTTAGCACAGATACGCAGTATTTT. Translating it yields CASSLGGVSTDTQYF.

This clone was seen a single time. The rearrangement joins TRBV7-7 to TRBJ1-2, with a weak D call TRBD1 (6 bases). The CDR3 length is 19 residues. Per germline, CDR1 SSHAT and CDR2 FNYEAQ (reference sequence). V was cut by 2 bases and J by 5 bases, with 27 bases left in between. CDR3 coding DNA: TGTGCCAGCAGCTTAAGCGAAGGGAGTGGGGGCGAGTGTGGGTATGGCTACACCTTC. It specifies CASSLSEGSGGECGYGYTF.

The CDR3 coding sequence is TGTGCCACCAGCAGGGGGGACAACTCCTACAATGAGCAGTTCTTC. Protein product: CATSRGDNSYNEQFF. The rearrangement links TRBV15 to TRBJ2-1; TRBD1 is a possible D gene (6 bases). Germline values: CDR1 LNHNV, CDR2 YYDKDF (reference sequence). V lost 3 bases, J lost 0 bases, and 9 bases lay in between. This CDR3 has 15 residues.

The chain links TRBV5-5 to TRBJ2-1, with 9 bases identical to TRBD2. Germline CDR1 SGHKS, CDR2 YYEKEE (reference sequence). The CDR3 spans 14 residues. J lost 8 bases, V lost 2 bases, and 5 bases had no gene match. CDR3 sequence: CASSFSGGPHEQFF. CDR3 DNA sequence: TGTGCCAGCAGCTTCAGCGGGGGGCCCCATGAGCAGTTCTTC.

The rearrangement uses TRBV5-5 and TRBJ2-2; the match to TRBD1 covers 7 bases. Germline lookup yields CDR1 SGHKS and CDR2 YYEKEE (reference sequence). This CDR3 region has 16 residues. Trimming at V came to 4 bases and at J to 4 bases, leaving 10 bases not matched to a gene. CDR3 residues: CASSTVGDSSTGELFF. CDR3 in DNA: TGTGCCAGCAGCACTGTCGGGGACAGCAGCACCGGGGAGCTGTTTTTT.

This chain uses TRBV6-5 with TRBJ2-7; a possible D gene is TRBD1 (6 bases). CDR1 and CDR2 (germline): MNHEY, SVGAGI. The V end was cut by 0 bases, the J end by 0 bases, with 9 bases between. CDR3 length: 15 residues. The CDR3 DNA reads TGTGCCAGCAGTTACTCGACAGGACCCTCCTACGAGCAGTACTTC. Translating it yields CASSYSTGPSYEQYF.

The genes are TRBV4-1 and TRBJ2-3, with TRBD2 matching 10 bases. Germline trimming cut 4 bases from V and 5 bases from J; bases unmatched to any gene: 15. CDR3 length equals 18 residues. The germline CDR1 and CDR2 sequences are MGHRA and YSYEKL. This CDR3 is CASSRHVGAGGSVDTQYF. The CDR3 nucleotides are TGCGCCAGCAGCCGCCACGTCGGAGCGGGGGGGTCAGTAGATACGCAGTATTTT.

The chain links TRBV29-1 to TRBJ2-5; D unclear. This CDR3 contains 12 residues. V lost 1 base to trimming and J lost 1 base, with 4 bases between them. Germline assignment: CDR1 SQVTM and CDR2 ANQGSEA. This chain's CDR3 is CSVEGAQETQYF. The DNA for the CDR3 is TGCAGCGTTGAAGGGGCCCAAGAGACCCAGTACTTC.

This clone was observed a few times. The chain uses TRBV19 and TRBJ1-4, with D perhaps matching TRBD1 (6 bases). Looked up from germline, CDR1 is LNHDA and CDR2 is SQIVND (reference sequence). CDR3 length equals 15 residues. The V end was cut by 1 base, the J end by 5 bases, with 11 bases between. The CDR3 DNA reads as TGTGCCAGTAGTATAGGTGGGGGCGAAAATGAAAAACTGTTTTTT. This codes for CASSIGGGENEKLFF.

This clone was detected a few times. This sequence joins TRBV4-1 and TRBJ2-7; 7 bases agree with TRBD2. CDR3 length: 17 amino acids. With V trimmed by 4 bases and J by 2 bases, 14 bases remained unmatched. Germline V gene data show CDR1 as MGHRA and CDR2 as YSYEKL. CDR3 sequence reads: CASSREDSQRGTYEQYF. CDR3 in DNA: TGCGCCAGCAGCCGGGAAGACTCCCAGCGGGGAACCTACGAGCAGTACTTC.

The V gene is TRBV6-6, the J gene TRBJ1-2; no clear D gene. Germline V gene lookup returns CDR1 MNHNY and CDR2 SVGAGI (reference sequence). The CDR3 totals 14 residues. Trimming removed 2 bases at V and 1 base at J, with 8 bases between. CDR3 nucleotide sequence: TGTGCCAGCAGTTACCCTCAGGTTAACTATGGCTACACCTTC. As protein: CASSYPQVNYGYTF.

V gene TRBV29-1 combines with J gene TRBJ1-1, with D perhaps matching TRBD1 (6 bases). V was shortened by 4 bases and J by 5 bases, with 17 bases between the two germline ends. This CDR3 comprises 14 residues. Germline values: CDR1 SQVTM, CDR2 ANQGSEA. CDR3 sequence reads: CSVATGSVGTEAFF. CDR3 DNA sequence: TGCAGCGTTGCTACAGGGTCGGTAGGGACTGAAGCTTTCTTT.

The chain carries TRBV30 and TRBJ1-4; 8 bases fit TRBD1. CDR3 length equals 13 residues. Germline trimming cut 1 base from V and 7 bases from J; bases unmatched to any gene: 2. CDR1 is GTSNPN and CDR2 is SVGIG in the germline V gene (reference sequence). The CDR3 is CAWSGQGFEKLFF. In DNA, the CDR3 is TGTGCCTGGAGTGGACAGGGGTTTGAAAAACTGTTTTTT.

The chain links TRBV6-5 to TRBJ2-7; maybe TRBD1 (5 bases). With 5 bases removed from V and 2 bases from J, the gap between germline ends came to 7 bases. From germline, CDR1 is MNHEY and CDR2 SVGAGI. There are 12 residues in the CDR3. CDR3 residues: CASSRTTYEQYF. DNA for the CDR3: TGTGCCAGCAGTCGGACAACCTACGAGCAGTACTTC.

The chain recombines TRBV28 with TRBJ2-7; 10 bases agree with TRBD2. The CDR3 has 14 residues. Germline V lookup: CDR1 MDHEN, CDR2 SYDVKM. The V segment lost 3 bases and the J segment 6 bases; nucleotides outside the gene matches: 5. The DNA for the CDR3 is TGTGCCAGCAGTTTTTCGCTAGCGGGAGCCGAGCAGTACTTC. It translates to CASSFSLAGAEQYF.

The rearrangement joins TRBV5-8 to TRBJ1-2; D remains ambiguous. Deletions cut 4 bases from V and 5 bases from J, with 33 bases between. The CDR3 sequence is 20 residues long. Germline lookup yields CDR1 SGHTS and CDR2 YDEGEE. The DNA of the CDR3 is TGTGCCAGCAGCCCGAATCCCTGGGCTGAGGACTGGGAGGATTATTATGGCTACACCTTC. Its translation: CASSPNPWAEDWEDYYGYTF. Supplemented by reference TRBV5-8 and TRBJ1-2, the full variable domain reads EAGVTQSPTHLIKTRGQQATLRCSPISGHTSVYWYQQALGLGLQFLLWYDEGEERNRGNFPPRFSGRQFPNYSSELNVNALELEDSALYLCASSPNPWAEDWEDYYGYTFGSGTRLTVV.

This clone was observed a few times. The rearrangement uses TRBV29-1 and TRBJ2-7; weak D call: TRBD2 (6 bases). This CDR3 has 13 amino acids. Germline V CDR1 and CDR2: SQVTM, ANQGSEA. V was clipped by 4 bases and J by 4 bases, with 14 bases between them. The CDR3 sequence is CSVAVAEGYEQYF. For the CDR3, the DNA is TGCAGCGTTGCAGTAGCGGAGGGGTACGAGCAGTACTTC.

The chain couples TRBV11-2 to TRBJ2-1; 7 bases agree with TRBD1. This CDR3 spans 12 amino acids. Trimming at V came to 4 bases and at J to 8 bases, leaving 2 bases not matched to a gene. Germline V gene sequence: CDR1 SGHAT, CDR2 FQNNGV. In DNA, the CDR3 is TGTGCCAGCAGCTCACAGGGGTATGAGCAGTTCTTC. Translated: CASSSQGYEQFF.

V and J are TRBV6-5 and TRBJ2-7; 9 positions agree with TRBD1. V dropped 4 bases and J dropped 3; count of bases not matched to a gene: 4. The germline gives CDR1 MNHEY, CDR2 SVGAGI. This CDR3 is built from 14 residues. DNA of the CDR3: TGTGCCAGCAGTTCCATGGACAGGGGCTACGAGCAGTACTTC. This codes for CASSSMDRGYEQYF.

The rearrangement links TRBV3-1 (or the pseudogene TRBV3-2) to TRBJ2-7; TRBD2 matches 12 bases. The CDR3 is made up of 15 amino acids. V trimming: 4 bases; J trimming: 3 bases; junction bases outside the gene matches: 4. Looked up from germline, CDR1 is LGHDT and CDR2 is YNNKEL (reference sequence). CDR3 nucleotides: TGTGCCAGCAGCCGCCTAGCGGGGGGGCTCTACGAGCAGTACTTC. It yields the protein CASSRLAGGLYEQYF.

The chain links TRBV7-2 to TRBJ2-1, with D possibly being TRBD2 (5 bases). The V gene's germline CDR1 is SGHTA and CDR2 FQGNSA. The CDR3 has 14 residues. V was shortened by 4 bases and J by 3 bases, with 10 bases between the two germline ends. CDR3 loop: CASSSPGIYNEQFF. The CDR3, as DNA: TGTGCCAGCAGCTCGCCCGGGATCTACAATGAGCAGTTCTTC.

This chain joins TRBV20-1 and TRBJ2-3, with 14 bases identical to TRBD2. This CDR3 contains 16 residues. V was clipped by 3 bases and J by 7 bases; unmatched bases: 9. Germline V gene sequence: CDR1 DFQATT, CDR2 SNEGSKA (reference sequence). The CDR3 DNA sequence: TGCAGTGCTAGTCGAGGGACTAGCGGGAGAGAAAATACGCAGTATTTT. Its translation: CSASRGTSGRENTQYF.

CDR3 in DNA: TGTGCCAGCAGTGACAGGGGAGCGGCCTCCGTCCTGACTTTC. Translating it yields CASSDRGAASVLTF. This chain connects TRBV2 to TRBJ2-6; a possible D gene is TRBD1 (6 bases). Germline V gene data show CDR1 as SNHLY and CDR2 as FYNNEI. The CDR3 spans 14 residues. Trimming shortened V by 3 bases and J by 12 bases, and 15 bases separated the two germline ends.

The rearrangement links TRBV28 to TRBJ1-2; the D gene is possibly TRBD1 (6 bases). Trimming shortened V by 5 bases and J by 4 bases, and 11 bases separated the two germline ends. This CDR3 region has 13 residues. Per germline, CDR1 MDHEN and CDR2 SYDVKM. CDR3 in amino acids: CASSTGTGYGYTF. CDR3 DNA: TGTGCCAGCAGTACAGGGACGGGCTATGGCTACACCTTC.

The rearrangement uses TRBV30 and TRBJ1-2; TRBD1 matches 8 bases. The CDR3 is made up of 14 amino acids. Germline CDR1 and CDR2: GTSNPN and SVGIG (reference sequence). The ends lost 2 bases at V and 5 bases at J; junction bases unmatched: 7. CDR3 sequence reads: CAWSKDRVYYGYTF. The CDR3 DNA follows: TGTGCCTGGAGTAAGGACAGGGTTTATTATGGCTACACCTTC.

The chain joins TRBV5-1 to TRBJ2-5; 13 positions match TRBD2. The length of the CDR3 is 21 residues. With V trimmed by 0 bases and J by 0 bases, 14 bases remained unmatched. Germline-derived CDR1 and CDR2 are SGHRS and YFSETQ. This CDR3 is CASSLDVKTSGGPPYQETQYF. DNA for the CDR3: TGCGCCAGCAGCTTGGACGTTAAGACTAGCGGGGGGCCCCCTTACCAAGAGACCCAGTACTTC.

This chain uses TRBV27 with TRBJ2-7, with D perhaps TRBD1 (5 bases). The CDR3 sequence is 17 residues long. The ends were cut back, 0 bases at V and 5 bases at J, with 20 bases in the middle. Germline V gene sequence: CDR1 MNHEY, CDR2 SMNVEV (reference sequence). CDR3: CASSLSLGQVRRDEQYF. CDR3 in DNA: TGTGCCAGCAGTTTATCGCTAGGACAAGTGAGACGAGACGAGCAGTACTTC.

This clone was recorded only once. As DNA, the CDR3 is TGTGCCAGTAGTATCATATCGGGAGGGCTATACGAGCAGTACTTC. Its translation: CASSIISGGLYEQYF. The chain couples TRBV19 to TRBJ2-7, with TRBD2 matching over 8 bases. Looked up from germline, CDR1 is LNHDA and CDR2 is SQIVND (reference sequence). V lost 3 bases to trimming and J lost 4 bases; unmatched junction nucleotides: 8. This CDR3 has 15 residues.

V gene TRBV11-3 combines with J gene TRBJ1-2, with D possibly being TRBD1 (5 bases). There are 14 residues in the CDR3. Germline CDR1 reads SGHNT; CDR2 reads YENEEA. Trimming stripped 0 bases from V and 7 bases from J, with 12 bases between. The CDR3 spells CASSLDRGGFGYTF. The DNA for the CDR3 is TGTGCCAGCAGCTTAGATCGGGGGGGTTTTGGCTACACCTTC.

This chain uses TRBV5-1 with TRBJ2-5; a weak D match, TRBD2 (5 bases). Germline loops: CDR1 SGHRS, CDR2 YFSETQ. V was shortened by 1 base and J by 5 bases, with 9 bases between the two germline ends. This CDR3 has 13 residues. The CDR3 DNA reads TGCGCCAGCAGCTTGAATCAGCGGGAGACCCAGTACTTC. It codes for CASSLNQRETQYF.